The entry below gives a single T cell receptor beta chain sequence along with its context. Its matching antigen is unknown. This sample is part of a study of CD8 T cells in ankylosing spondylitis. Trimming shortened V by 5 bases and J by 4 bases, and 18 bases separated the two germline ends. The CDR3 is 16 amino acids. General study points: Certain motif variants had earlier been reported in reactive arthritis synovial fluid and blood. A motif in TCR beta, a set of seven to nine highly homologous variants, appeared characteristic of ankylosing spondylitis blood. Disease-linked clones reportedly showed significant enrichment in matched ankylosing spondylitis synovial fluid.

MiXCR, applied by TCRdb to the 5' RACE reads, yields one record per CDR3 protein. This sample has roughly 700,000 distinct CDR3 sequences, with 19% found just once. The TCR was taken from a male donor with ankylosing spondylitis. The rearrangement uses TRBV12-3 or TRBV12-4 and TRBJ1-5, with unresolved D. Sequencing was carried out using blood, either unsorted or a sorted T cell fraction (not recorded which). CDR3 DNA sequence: TGTGCCAGCAGTACCTCGGCCGCACTCCCAAATCAGCCCCAGCATTTT. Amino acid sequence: CASSTSAALPNQPQHF.